A selection of T cell receptor beta chains follows, all from one sample in a study of shared clonotypes between healthy human individuals. Assay: immunoSEQ multiplex PCR; the TCRdb copy retains only in-frame clones and omits some. The sample contains approximately 590,000 clones, roughly 95% of which appear only once. The sample taken for sequencing was naive CD8+ T cells sorted from blood. These TCRs come from a woman in her thirties in good health. Both conserved end residues are part of each CDR3. The order of the fields is D gene, V gene, clone size, J gene, CDR3 length, CDR3 DNA, CDR3 protein. The D gene is left open where the match is weak. Not all rows give a size; the values are once, few, many and, for expanded clones, a class.

NA	TRBV10-1	NA	TRBJ2-7	14	TGCGCCAGCAGTGACGAGACAGACTCCTACGAGCAGTACTTC	CASSDETDSYEQYF
TRBD1	TRBV5-4	NA	TRBJ2-7	17	TGTGCCAGCAGCTTCTGGCCCGGGACAGGATCACCCTACGAGCAGTACTTC	CASSFWPGTGSPYEQYF
NA	TRBV2	NA	TRBJ2-5	13	TGTGCCACAGGGAGGACGGTAGGAGAGACCCAGTACTTC	CATGRTVGETQYF
TRBD2	TRBV5-1	NA	TRBJ2-1	14	TGCGCCAGCAGCTTGGCTAGCGGGACAAATGAGCAGTTCTTC	CASSLASGTNEQFF
NA	TRBV6-6	NA	TRBJ2-7	14	TGTGCCAGCAGTTATACCGGGAGTCAGGGCGAGCAGTACTTC	CASSYTGSQGEQYF
NA	TRBV7-9	once	TRBJ1-4	14	TGTGCCAGCAGCTCCGGGGGACCGGGCGAAAAACTGTTTTTT	CASSSGGPGEKLFF
NA	TRBV7-7	NA	TRBJ2-5	13	TGTGCCAGCAGCTTAGAACCTCCAGAGACCCAGTACTTC	CASSLEPPETQYF
NA	TRBV30	NA	TRBJ2-7	13	TGTGCCTGGAGCGCGGGGTCCACGTACGAGCAGTACTTC	CAWSAGSTYEQYF
NA	TRBV29-1	NA	TRBJ2-1	14	TGCAGCGTTGCGGGACGGCTGGGTTCCAATGAGCAGTTCTTC	CSVAGRLGSNEQFF
NA	TRBV2	NA	TRBJ2-5	12	TGTGCCAGCAGAGGACCAGAAGAGACCCAGTACTTC	CASRGPEETQYF
NA	TRBV11-2	NA	TRBJ1-5	17	TGTGCCAGCACCCAAGAGCGGGGCGAGGGTTGCAATCAGCCCCAGCATTTT	CASTQERGEGCNQPQHF
NA	TRBV28	NA	TRBJ1-1	15	TGTGCCAGCCCCCCTTCGGCAGAGTTCCACACTGAAGCTTTCTTT	CASPPSAEFHTEAFF
NA	TRBV27	NA	TRBJ2-5	14	TGTGCCAGCAGTTTTAGAGGTATCCAAGAGACCCAGTACTTC	CASSFRGIQETQYF
TRBD2	TRBV27	NA	TRBJ2-7	15	TGTGCCAGCAGCCCCCGACTAGCGGGAGCGTACGAGCAGTACTTC	CASSPRLAGAYEQYF
NA	TRBV19	NA	TRBJ2-1	19	TGTGCCAGTAGTATAACGTTGATGTCCGCAGAGAGCTCCTACAATGAGCAGTTCTTC	CASSITLMSAESSYNEQFF
NA	TRBV5-5	NA	TRBJ1-4	13	TGTGCCAGCAGCTGGCAGTCTAATGAAAAACTGTTTTTT	CASSWQSNEKLFF
NA	TRBV6-1	NA	TRBJ1-2	13	TGTGCCAGCAGTGAAGTCGGACACTATGGCTACACCTTC	CASSEVGHYGYTF
TRBD1	TRBV15	NA	TRBJ2-7	12	TGTGCCACCGGACAGGGTTACTACGAGCAGTACTTC	CATGQGYYEQYF
NA	TRBV6-1	NA	TRBJ2-7	11	TGTGCCAGCAGTGAAGCGCTAGTTAGGGACTTC	CASSEALVRDF
NA	TRBV4-2	NA	TRBJ2-7	14	TGTGCCAGCAGCCAAGAGTTAGCGGAATACGAGCAGTACTTC	CASSQELAEYEQYF
TRBD1	TRBV6-6	NA	TRBJ2-7	13	TGTGCCAGCAGTTACGGGACAGCAAACGAGCAGTACTTC	CASSYGTANEQYF
NA	TRBV27	NA	TRBJ1-5	15	TGTGCCAGCAGTTTGACAGGAGGGGGGTCCATGGCCCAGCATTTT	CASSLTGGGSMAQHF
TRBD1	TRBV25-1	NA	TRBJ2-1	15	TGTGCCAGCAGTGACTGGGACAGAGGCTACAATGAGCAGTTCTTC	CASSDWDRGYNEQFF
TRBD1	TRBV27	NA	TRBJ2-1	11	TGTGCCAGCAGCCGCTCGACAGGGTTGGTCTTC	CASSRSTGLVF
TRBD2	TRBV5-1	NA	TRBJ2-7	15	TGCGCCAGCAGCCCCGGGACTAGCGGGAAATACGAGCAGTACTTC	CASSPGTSGKYEQYF
NA	TRBV6-4	NA	TRBJ1-3	14	TGTGCCAGCAGGGGGAACAGGGCTGGAAACACCATATATTTT	CASRGNRAGNTIYF
NA	TRBV7-6	NA	TRBJ2-5	13	TGTGCCAGCACCCCTCGGGGGCGAGAGACCCAGTACTTC	CASTPRGRETQYF
TRBD1	TRBV10-3	NA	TRBJ2-1	13	TGTGCCATACAGGGACAGAGCTACAATGAGCAGTTCTTC	CAIQGQSYNEQFF
TRBD2	TRBV2	NA	TRBJ2-7	16	TGTGCCAGCAGGTCCGGGACTAGCGACCCGACCTACGAGCAGTACTTC	CASRSGTSDPTYEQYF
NA	TRBV13	NA	TRBJ2-4	15	TGTGCCAGCAGCGCGGGGCAGGGAGCCAAAAACATTCAGTACTTC	CASSAGQGAKNIQYF
NA	TRBV7-2	NA	TRBJ2-1	15	TGTGCCGCTGGGGGGGCTGGCGGGACCTACAATGAGCAGTTCTTC	CAAGGAGGTYNEQFF
TRBD2	TRBV18	NA	TRBJ2-7	14	TGTGCCAGCTCACCGGGAGGACTAGTCGACGAGCAGTACTTC	CASSPGGLVDEQYF
NA	TRBV29-1	NA	TRBJ2-2	12	TGCAGCGTTGTCCGTAACACCGGGGAGCTGTTTTTT	CSVVRNTGELFF
TRBD2	TRBV5-4	NA	TRBJ2-1	14	TGTGCCAGCAGCGAGCTCCGGGGGGGGAATGAGCAGTTCTTC	CASSELRGGNEQFF
NA	TRBV5-8	NA	TRBJ1-1	14	TGTGCCAGCAGCTTGGGACGTTTGGGCCTTGAAGCTTTCTTT	CASSLGRLGLEAFF
TRBD2	TRBV7-9	NA	TRBJ2-1	15	TGTGCCAGCAGCTTATGGTCTAGCGGGAGTCATGAGCAGTTCTTC	CASSLWSSGSHEQFF
NA	TRBV6-1	NA	TRBJ2-7	13	TGTGCCAGCAGTGAAGCGGAGCCCTACGAGCAGTACTTC	CASSEAEPYEQYF
NA	TRBV2	NA	TRBJ2-1	14	TGTGCCAGCTCCGACGTGACCTCCTACAATGAGCAGTTCTTC	CASSDVTSYNEQFF
TRBD1	TRBV27	NA	TRBJ1-5	13	TGTGCCAGCAGTACAGGGGACAATCAGCCCCAGCATTTT	CASSTGDNQPQHF
TRBD2	TRBV25-1	once	TRBJ2-3	16	TGTGCCAGCAGTGAAGCCGGGAGGGAGTGGAAAGATACGCAGTATTTT	CASSEAGREWKDTQYF
TRBD2	TRBV28	NA	TRBJ2-5	17	TGTGCCAGCAGACCTACTGGCGGACTAGCGGGGCAAGAGACCCAGTACTTC	CASRPTGGLAGQETQYF
NA	TRBV5-1	NA	TRBJ1-1	18	TGCGCCAGCAGCCTACACCGCGATGATGGACGGACGAACACTGAAGCTTTCTTT	CASSLHRDDGRTNTEAFF
TRBD2	TRBV2	NA	TRBJ2-3	16	TGTGCCAGCAGTGGGACCGGGACTAGGGGCACAGATACGCAGTATTTT	CASSGTGTRGTDTQYF
TRBD2	TRBV27	NA	TRBJ2-1	16	TGTGCCAGCAGTGCATCTAGCGGAAACTCCTACAATGAGCAGTTCTTC	CASSASSGNSYNEQFF
NA	TRBV13	NA	TRBJ1-1	13	TGTGCCAGCAGCTCCGGGGCAGGAGGGGATGCTTTCTTT	CASSSGAGGDAFF
NA	TRBV27	NA	TRBJ2-2	13	TGTGCCAGCAGTTTAAGGAACACCGGGGAGCTGTTTTTT	CASSLRNTGELFF
NA	TRBV28	NA	TRBJ2-5	13	TGTGCCAGCGGGAGAGGGGTGCAAGAGACCCAGTACTTC	CASGRGVQETQYF
TRBD1	TRBV13	NA	TRBJ2-7	14	TGTGCCAGCAGCTCCGGACAGGGCTTCTACGAGCAGTACTTC	CASSSGQGFYEQYF